This TCR beta chain emerged from a study of blood T cell repertoires in COVID-19. Study overall: Both acute and convalescent COVID-19 samples were obtained from the United States, Italy and Spain. Sample material is recorded as cDNA or gDNA derived from T cells, B-cell-depleted T cells, or PBMCs.

Germline CDR1 and CDR2: KGHSH and LQKENI. Trimming at V came to 8 bases and at J to 9 bases, leaving 13 bases not matched to a gene. This CDR3 comprises 13 residues. Clones were sequenced by immunoSEQ multiplex PCR, and TCRdb holds only the in-frame ones, with some missing. The sample contains around 220,000 clones, less than 85% of which appear only once. This clone was seen a handful of times. The clonotype was recovered from an elderly woman with active or convalescent COVID-19. The sample taken for sequencing was peripheral blood. The chain uses TRBV18 and TRBJ2-7; 7 positions match TRBD1. CDR3 residues: CASHGTALGGQYF. The CDR3 coding sequence is TGTGCCAGCCATGGGACAGCCCTTGGGGGGCAGTACTTC.